This TCR beta chain was sequenced during a study of blood T cell repertoires in COVID-19. The CDR3 loop spans 16 amino acids. The germline V gene has CDR1 SGHNT and CDR2 YYREEE (reference sequence). The junction had 6 bases not matched to a gene; V was cut back by 4 bases and J by 0 bases. Under the authors' procedure: Amplification of reference gene primers was used by the study to estimate nucleated cell counts. Sequencing used immunoSEQ multiplex PCR; TCRdb keeps in-frame clones, though not all of them. D and trimming were read from the DNA, whereas the V and J calls and clone size are those reported in that table. This sample has about 210,000 clones; 70% to 90% occur once, and the top ten carry about 2.5%.

The receptor's source is a woman aged 70 to 79 with COVID-19, enrolled during active disease. The genes are TRBV5-4 and TRBJ2-7; TRBD2 matches at 11 bases. Sequences were obtained from peripheral blood. The CDR3 DNA sequence: TGTGCCAGCAGCCCTGGGGGACTAGCGGTCTCCTACGAGCAGTACTTC. It specifies CASSPGGLAVSYEQYF.